These 4 T cell receptor beta chains were all obtained from the same sample, sequenced in a study of CD8+CD57+ T cells in acquired aplastic anemia. Profiling of TCR beta VDJ combinations and CDR3 sequences used genomic DNA as template. TCRdb processed the reads anew with MiXCR; each CDR3 protein has one entry. Of just over 200,000 distinct CDR3 sequences listed, more than 55% were seen once; the top ten hold roughly 53%. The patients chosen for sequencing had shown expansion of CD8+CD57+ cells (detected by flow cytometry). The specimen sequenced was sorted CD4+, CD8+, or CD8+CD57+ T cells (not recorded which) from PBMCs. The receptors here all came from a human donor with aplastic anemia.

The chain's CDR3 is CATSGGGVETQYF. CDR3 DNA sequence: TGTGCCACCAGTGGAGGGGGGGTAGAGACCCAGTACTTC. This chain connects TRBV24-1 to TRBJ2-5, with TRBD2 as a possible D gene (7 bases). The ends were cut back, 5 bases at V and 4 bases at J, with 10 bases in the middle. Looked up from germline, CDR1 is KGHDR and CDR2 is SFDVKD. CDR3 length: 13 amino acids.

This chain joins TRBV15 and TRBJ1-2; D perhaps matches TRBD1 (6 bases). The CDR3 is 15 residues long. Germline CDR1 and CDR2: LNHNV and YYDKDF (reference sequence). Between the trimmed V and J ends, which lost 3 bases and 1 base, there was a span of 12 bases. In DNA, the CDR3 is TGTGCCACCAGCAGTCCGGGACACCTTAACTATGGCTACACCTTC. Its translation: CATSSPGHLNYGYTF.

This clonotype has ten or more counts. The V gene is TRBV5-6, the J gene TRBJ2-3; a possible D gene is TRBD2 (7 bases). The CDR3 is 18 amino acids. CDR1 and CDR2 (germline): SGHDT, YYEEEE. V was pared by 1 base and J by 4 bases, with 22 bases between. This CDR3 is CASSLRTGGQRLADTQYF. The CDR3 DNA reads as TGTGCCAGCAGCTTGAGGACGGGGGGCCAACGGTTGGCAGATACGCAGTATTTT.

The V call is TRBV24-1, the J call TRBJ2-3; D is unresolved. The CDR3 runs to 15 residues. Germline V lookup: CDR1 KGHDR, CDR2 SFDVKD. Trimming shortened V by 3 bases and J by 0 bases, and 9 bases separated the two germline ends. As DNA, the CDR3 is TGTGCCACCAGTGATGGTAGCAGAAGCACAGATACGCAGTATTTT. This codes for CATSDGSRSTDTQYF.